This T cell receptor (beta chain) was captured in a study of T cell responses to AZD1222 COVID-19 vaccine. Regarding the study as a whole: The donor group comprised mostly white British people and more females; the analysis possibly underestimated clonal diversity. Two AZD1222 doses significantly raised spike-specific TCR breadth and depth over controls. Just a handful of people given AZD1222 tested seropositive at baseline.

Measured with immunoSEQ multiplex PCR; TCRdb has only the in-frame clones, and not every one. This repertoire shows roughly 92,000 clones, about 89% found once; its top ten account for roughly 5.2%. Concerning this clone itself: The antigen is unknown.

V was cut by 0 bases and J by 2 bases, with 12 bases left in between. The CDR3 loop spans 16 amino acids. Germline V gene sequence: CDR1 LNHNV, CDR2 YYDKDF (reference sequence). Sequenced material: peripheral blood, taken 28 days after the second AZD1222 dose. The origin of this receptor is an adult who received the AZD1222 COVID-19 vaccine. V and J are TRBV15 and TRBJ2-3; D not certain. The DNA for the CDR3 is TGTGCCACCAGCAGAGAAGGCAGAAAAACCACAGATACGCAGTATTTT. It encodes CATSREGRKTTDTQYF.